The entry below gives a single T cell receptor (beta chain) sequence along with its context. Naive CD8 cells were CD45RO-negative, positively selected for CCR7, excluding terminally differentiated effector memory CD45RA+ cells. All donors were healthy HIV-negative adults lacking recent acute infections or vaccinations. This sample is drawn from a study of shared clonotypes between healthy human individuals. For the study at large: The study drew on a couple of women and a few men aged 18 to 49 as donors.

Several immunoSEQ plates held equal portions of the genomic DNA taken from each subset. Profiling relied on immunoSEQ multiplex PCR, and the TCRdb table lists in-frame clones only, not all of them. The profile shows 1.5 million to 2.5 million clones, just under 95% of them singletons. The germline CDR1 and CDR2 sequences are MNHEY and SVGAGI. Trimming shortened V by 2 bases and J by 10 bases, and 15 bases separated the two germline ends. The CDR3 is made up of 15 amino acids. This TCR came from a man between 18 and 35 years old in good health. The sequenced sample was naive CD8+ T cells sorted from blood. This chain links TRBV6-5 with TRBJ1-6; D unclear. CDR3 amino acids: CASSYGQVGRSPLHF. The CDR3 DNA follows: TGTGCCAGCAGTTACGGGCAGGTTGGTCGATCACCCCTCCACTTT.